One and the same sample provided the 27 T cell receptor beta chains below, sequenced in a study of blood T cell repertoires in COVID-19. The repertoire was sequenced with immunoSEQ multiplex PCR; TCRdb's copy has only in-frame clones and lacks some. The sample includes a few hundred thousand clones, over 80% of them seen just once. Sequencing was done on a sample of PBMCs or T cells enriched from blood (not recorded which). The receptors derive from a man younger than 30 with acute COVID-19.

In DNA form, the CDR3 reads TGTGCCAGCAGTTTAATTTCAACCGGGACTGAAGCTTTCTTT. Protein: CASSLISTGTEAFF. V usage is TRBV27 and J usage is TRBJ1-1, with D uncertain. The germline gives CDR1 MNHEY, CDR2 SMNVEV (reference sequence). V lost 2 bases, J lost 5 bases, and 12 bases lay in between. This CDR3 region has 14 residues.

The rearrangement joins TRBV25-1 to TRBJ1-2, with 8 bases aligning to TRBD1. CDR1 and CDR2 (germline): MGHDK, SYGVNS. With V trimmed by 8 bases and J by 8 bases, 4 bases remained unmatched. The CDR3 spans 11 residues. The CDR3 nucleotides read TGTGCCAGCGGGACAGGAGGGGGCTACACCTTC. This sequence encodes CASGTGGGYTF.

This clone was seen once. The rearrangement links TRBV15 to TRBJ2-1; 9 bases map to TRBD1. The CDR3 is made up of 15 amino acids. In germline, CDR1 is LNHNV, CDR2 YYDKDF (reference sequence). V lost 4 bases and J lost 6; bases outside the gene matches: 7. DNA for the CDR3: TGTGCCACCAGCAAAACAGGGGGCGGGAGCAATGAGCAGTTCTTC. Translation gives CATSKTGGGSNEQFF.

In DNA, the CDR3 is TGTGCCAGCAGCGGTAGCCTCACAGATACGCAGTATTTT. Translation: CASSGSLTDTQYF. V is TRBV9 and J is TRBJ2-3; D gene unclear. The germline V gene has CDR1 SGDLS and CDR2 YYNGEE. CDR3 length equals 13 residues. The germline V and J ends were trimmed by 3 bases and 2 bases, with 7 bases remaining between them.

The gene calls are TRBV27 and TRBJ2-5, with 7 bases that match TRBD2. The CDR3 contains 13 residues. Germline assignment: CDR1 MNHEY and CDR2 SMNVEV (reference sequence). Unmatched junction bases numbered 4, after V lost 4 bases and J lost 5 bases. The CDR3 sequence is CASSWTSRETQYF. CDR3 DNA: TGTGCCAGCAGTTGGACTAGTCGGGAGACCCAGTACTTC.

The chain combines TRBV18 with TRBJ1-1; TRBD1 agrees at 9 bases. Trimming removed 3 bases from V and 3 bases from J; junction bases left unmatched: 2. Germline V gives CDR1 KGHSH, CDR2 LQKENI. The CDR3 totals 14 residues. CDR3 DNA: TGTGCCAGCTCACCCCGACAGGGGGACACTGAAGCTTTCTTT. It codes for CASSPRQGDTEAFF.

The chain couples TRBV19 to TRBJ1-2, with 7 bases identical to TRBD1. CDR1 is LNHDA and CDR2 is SQIVND in the germline V gene (reference sequence). This CDR3 is 15 amino acids long. Trimming took 9 bases from V and 8 from J; bases not matched to a gene: 18. The CDR3 nucleotides read TGTGCCAGCCGACCCTTTCGACAGGGCGAAGACGGCTACACCTTC. Protein sequence: CASRPFRQGEDGYTF.

Only one count was recorded for this clone. V usage is TRBV5-1 and J usage is TRBJ2-7; D is perhaps TRBD1 (6 bases). V lost 3 bases and J lost 3, with 7 bases in between. Germline CDR1 reads SGHRS; CDR2 reads YFSETQ. This CDR3 is 12 amino acids long. The CDR3 region has the DNA TGCGCCAGCAGCTCGACAGGCTACGAGCAGTACTTC. The encoded protein is CASSSTGYEQYF. The complete variable domain, with remaining parts taken from reference TRBV5-1 and TRBJ2-7, reads KAGVTQTPRYLIKTRGQQVTLSCSPISGHRSVSWYQQTPGQGLQFLFEYFSETQRNKGNFPGRFSGRQFSNSRSEMNVSTLELGDSALYLCASSSTGYEQYFGPGTRLTVT.

V and J are TRBV10-3 and TRBJ2-7, with D perhaps TRBD1 (6 bases). Germline V lookup: CDR1 ENHRY, CDR2 SYGVKD. V lost 8 bases, J lost 0 bases, and 14 bases lay in between. The CDR3 runs 14 residues. For the CDR3, the DNA is TGTGCCATCCTCCGGGACACCGCCTCCTACGAGCAGTACTTC. This translates into CAILRDTASYEQYF.

V gene TRBV11-2 combines with J gene TRBJ2-7; 9 bases map to TRBD2. Trimming cost V 6 bases and J 1 base; bases outside gene matches: 4. Germline V gene data show CDR1 as SGHAT and CDR2 as FQNNGV. The CDR3 is made up of 14 amino acids. CDR3 nucleotide sequence: TGTGCCAGCAGGAAAGCGGGAGGTTCCTACGAGCAGTACTTC. Translating it yields CASRKAGGSYEQYF.

V and J are TRBV27 and TRBJ2-7, with D possibly TRBD1 on 6 matching bases. The germline CDR1 and CDR2 sequences are MNHEY and SMNVEV (reference sequence). V lost 6 bases and J 2 bases, leaving 8 bases between the germline ends. The CDR3 is made up of 12 amino acids. The CDR3, as DNA: TGTGCCAGCAGGGGGGACACCTACGAGCAGTACTTC. It codes for CASRGDTYEQYF.

V is TRBV5-1 and J is TRBJ1-5; D is uncertain. This CDR3 has 14 residues. CDR1 is SGHRS, CDR2 YFSETQ, per germline. The V end lost 3 bases, the J end lost 1 base, and 8 bases lay between the germline ends. The CDR3 DNA is TGCGCCAGCAGCTCCGGAGGGAGCAATCAGCCCCAGCATTTT. This sequence encodes CASSSGGSNQPQHF.

This clone was counted only a few times. V is TRBV7-9 and J is TRBJ2-1; possible D gene TRBD2, 5 bases. The V end was cut by 2 bases, the J end by 8 bases, with 7 bases between. This CDR3 has 12 amino acids. Per the germline V gene, CDR1 is SEHNR and CDR2 is FQNEAQ (reference sequence). DNA of the CDR3: TGTGCCAGCAGCTTAACCGGGGATGAGCAGTTCTTC. It specifies CASSLTGDEQFF.

The CDR3 nucleotides read TGCGCCAGCAGAGGCAGACAGACGAACACTGAAGCTTTCTTT. This translates into CASRGRQTNTEAFF. The chain links TRBV4-1 to TRBJ1-1, with D perhaps TRBD1 (5 bases). From germline, CDR1 is MGHRA and CDR2 YSYEKL. Trimming shortened V by 6 bases and J by 1 base, and 12 bases separated the two germline ends. The CDR3 sequence is 14 residues long.

The chain couples TRBV27 to TRBJ1-1, with 7 nucleotides matching TRBD1. The CDR3 runs to 15 residues. The germline CDR1 and CDR2 sequences are MNHEY and SMNVEV (reference sequence). With 2 bases clipped from V and 0 bases from J, the junction kept 3 bases outside the gene matches. CDR3 loop: CASSLGDRLNTEAFF. In DNA, the CDR3 is TGTGCCAGCAGTTTAGGGGACAGATTGAACACTGAAGCTTTCTTT.

The rearrangement joins TRBV4-2 to TRBJ2-2; D possibly corresponds to TRBD1 (6 bases). This CDR3 region has 17 residues. V was cut by 0 bases and J by 2 bases, with 13 bases left in between. Germline loops: CDR1 LGHNA, CDR2 YNFKEQ. The CDR3 coding sequence is TGTGCCAGCAGCCAAGAGCCCGGACAGCCTAACACCGGGGAGCTGTTTTTT. Translating it yields CASSQEPGQPNTGELFF.

The J gene is TRBJ2-1, the V gene TRBV5-1, with TRBD2 matching over 11 bases. The CDR3 covers 15 residues. Per the germline V gene, CDR1 is SGHRS and CDR2 is YFSETQ. V lost 0 bases to trimming and J lost 7 bases; unmatched junction nucleotides: 3. The DNA of the CDR3 is TGCGCCAGCAGCTTGGCGCTAGCGGGGGGAAATGAGCAGTTCTTC. This encodes CASSLALAGGNEQFF.

The V call is TRBV20-1, the J call TRBJ1-1; 7 positions match TRBD1. The germline gives CDR1 DFQATT, CDR2 SNEGSKA (reference sequence). The V gene end was trimmed by 3 bases and the J gene end by 2 bases; junction bases not matched to a gene: 9. The CDR3 contains 15 residues. The CDR3 DNA reads TGCAGTGCTAGTGCGGCAGGGGGTTTTAACACTGAAGCTTTCTTT. Encoded protein: CSASAAGGFNTEAFF.

The CDR3 nucleotides are TGTGCCAGCAGCTTAAGCCAGGGTGCAGGGCAGCCCCAGCATTTT. Translating it yields CASSLSQGAGQPQHF. The rearrangement links TRBV7-2 to TRBJ1-5; TRBD1 is a possible D gene (5 bases). V was cut by 2 bases and J by 7 bases, with 15 bases left in between. The CDR3 has 15 amino acids. Germline CDR1 is SGHTA and CDR2 is FQGNSA.

This rearrangement joins TRBV28 to TRBJ1-5; 12 positions match TRBD1. The CDR3 covers 15 residues. Germline V gene lookup returns CDR1 MDHEN and CDR2 SYDVKM. V trimming: 10 bases; J trimming: 7 bases; junction bases outside the gene matches: 11. In DNA, the CDR3 is TGTGCCATCCAAACCGGGACAGGGGGCTTGCAGCCCCAGCATTTT. This translates into CAIQTGTGGLQPQHF.

The V gene is TRBV30, the J gene TRBJ2-3; no reliable D call. Germline V lookup: CDR1 GTSNPN, CDR2 SVGIG (reference sequence). Trimming stripped 0 bases from V and 6 bases from J, with 7 bases between. The CDR3 runs 12 residues. The CDR3 DNA reads TGTGCCTGGAGTGTTTCACGGGATACGCAGTATTTT. Translated: CAWSVSRDTQYF. Full variable domain (missing parts from reference TRBV30 and TRBJ2-3): SQTIHQWPATLVQPVGSPLSLECTVEGTSNPNLYWYRQAAGRGLQLLFYSVGIGQISSEVPQNLSASRPQDRQFILSSKKLLLSDSGFYLCAWSVSRDTQYFGPGTRLTVL.

This clone was recorded a few times. The chain carries TRBV28 and TRBJ1-5; a possible D gene is TRBD1 (6 bases). Deletions cut 6 bases from V and 8 bases from J, with 20 bases between. Germline-derived CDR1 and CDR2 are MDHEN and SYDVKM. CDR3 length: 15 residues. The CDR3 DNA reads TGTGCCAGCAGGGGATCACTCGGGACACTTGAGCCCCAGCATTTT. Translating gives CASRGSLGTLEPQHF.

This chain connects TRBV7-2 to TRBJ1-5; tentative D call: TRBD1 (5 bases). The ends were cut back, 1 base at V and 5 bases at J, with 18 bases in the middle. The CDR3 covers 17 residues. The germline gives CDR1 SGHTA, CDR2 FQGNSA. This chain's CDR3 is CASSLEADKGNDQPQHF. Here the CDR3 DNA reads TGTGCCAGCAGCTTAGAGGCGGACAAGGGAAACGATCAGCCCCAGCATTTT.

The chain joins TRBV28 to TRBJ1-2, with D perhaps matching TRBD1 (5 bases). This CDR3 has 17 residues. CDR1 is MDHEN and CDR2 is SYDVKM in the germline V gene. Trimming took 5 bases from V and 7 from J, leaving 26 bases between them. Here the CDR3 DNA reads TGTGCCAGCAGTCGTTACCGGGGGGAGAATCTGTTGTCTGGCTACACCTTC. It codes for CASSRYRGENLLSGYTF.

The chain combines TRBV5-1 with TRBJ1-3; maybe TRBD1 (6 bases). The ends were cut back, 0 bases at V and 2 bases at J, with 9 bases in the middle. From germline, CDR1 is SGHRS and CDR2 YFSETQ. CDR3 length equals 15 residues. This chain's CDR3 is CASSLEGGTGNTIYF. The DNA of the CDR3 is TGCGCCAGCAGCTTGGAAGGGGGAACTGGAAACACCATATATTTT.

This clone has only a few counts. The V gene is TRBV30, the J gene TRBJ1-3; 7 bases align to TRBD1. The junction had 7 bases not matched to a gene; V was cut back by 8 bases and J by 0 bases. The CDR3 has 14 amino acids. Germline values: CDR1 GTSNPN, CDR2 SVGIG (reference sequence). The CDR3 DNA is TGTGCCGCACAGGGGTCCGCCTCTGGAAACACCATATATTTT. It specifies CAAQGSASGNTIYF.

Turning to this clone: Other DNA sequences from this sample encode an identical CDR3 as well. The CDR3 here is CASSLTGGAYNEQFF. CDR3 sequence (DNA): TGTGCCAGCAGTTTAACGGGAGGGGCCTACAATGAGCAGTTCTTC. This chain uses TRBV27 with TRBJ2-1; 8 bases are shared with TRBD2. The CDR3 spans 15 residues. V lost 2 bases, J lost 2 bases, and 2 bases stayed unmatched. From germline, CDR1 is MNHEY and CDR2 SMNVEV (reference sequence).